The present T cell receptor (beta chain) was sequenced within a study of T cell responses to AZD1222 COVID-19 vaccine. Background on the study: Second doses were pooled across both intervals (about 4 or about 12 weeks). Study conclusions and caveats: Across spike, vaccine-associated CD4 TCRs were found, dominant at 160-218 and 743-854. The study sampled repertoires only after the peak T cell response. Among the donors, most were white British and more were female, and clonal diversity was possibly underestimated.

This CDR3 spans 14 amino acids. CDR1 GTSNPN and CDR2 SVGIG come from the germline V gene (reference sequence). V lost 0 bases and J 4 bases, leaving 7 bases between the germline ends. Concerning this clone: The antigen remains undetermined.

Here immunoSEQ multiplex PCR was the method, and the copy in TCRdb shows in-frame clones only, minus some. Of about 120,000 clones listed, 70% to 90% are singletons. This sample comprised peripheral blood, obtained on day 0 of AZD1222 vaccination. The receptor's source is an adult in good health. The rearrangement links TRBV30 to TRBJ2-6; D gene ambiguous. CDR3 nucleotides: TGTGCCTGGAGTGTCGTGTCCGGGGCCAACGTCCTGACTTTC. Translated: CAWSVVSGANVLTF.